Given below is one T cell receptor beta chain in context. Its antigen is not known. The record originates from a study of T-cell memory formation after mild COVID-19. Study in general: Largely donor-specific sequence clusters came from a couple of donors.

V was clipped by 5 bases and J by 4 bases, with 23 bases between them. There are 18 residues in the CDR3. Germline V gives CDR1 MGHDK, CDR2 SYGVNS. Study-level results: SARS-CoV-2 specificity was not confirmed for second-wave clones peaking on day 37.

TCRdb fed the 5' RACE reads into MiXCR, producing one record per CDR3 protein. This table has roughly 340,000 distinct CDR3 sequences, 20% to 25% appearing once. The chain recombines TRBV25-1 with TRBJ2-2; D possibly matches TRBD1 or TRBD2 (5 bases each). The sequenced material came from PBMCs or a T cell subset sorted from them (not recorded which). This TCR came from a young man who had mild COVID-19 (a few samples of this study predate the infection). Cell type and time point are not known. CDR3 sequence: CASSSSGPHTRGTGELFF. CDR3 nucleotides: TGTGCCAGCAGTTCCTCAGGCCCACATACGAGGGGCACCGGGGAGCTGTTTTTT.